The present entry profiles one TCR beta chain with its context. What it binds is unknown. CDR1 is MNHEY and CDR2 is SVGAGI in the germline V gene. V lost 6 bases and J lost 6, with 20 bases in between. The CDR3 has 15 amino acids. The data derive from a study of graft-versus-host responses after intestinal transplantation. Study-level background: Anti-thymocyte globulin induction was given to all recipients, followed by tacrolimus and steroids for around three years. General study results and limits: Early after transplant, HvG declines were associated with peak levels of circulating GvH clones. When patients had graft-donor T cell macrochimerism, their allografts held high graft-versus-host to host-versus-graft clonal ratios.

Method: immunoSEQ multiplex PCR; TCRdb's copy keeps in-frame clones and lacks some. The table lists tens of thousands of clones, 90% of them singletons. The sequence was obtained from a human donor who received an intestinal transplant. This chain links TRBV6-5 with TRBJ1-2, with a tentative D call TRBD1 (6 bases). The source material was unstimulated CD4+ T cells sorted from spleen or lymph node cells, sampled before intestinal transplant. The CDR3: CASSQPDSRGHGYTF. The CDR3 nucleotides read TGTGCCAGCAGCCAACCGGACAGCCGGGGACATGGCTACACCTTC.